These T cell receptor beta chains were read from a single sample in a study of blood T cell repertoires in COVID-19. Method: immunoSEQ multiplex PCR; TCRdb's copy keeps in-frame clones and lacks some. The data contain 140,000 to 150,000 clones, approximately 80% of them singletons. Sequencing was carried out using peripheral blood. These receptors all come from a woman aged 50 to 60 with acute or convalescent COVID-19. Both conserved end residues are part of each CDR3. D genes are given only for firm matches. Clone size, where shown, is once, few, many, or a class for clones that have expanded.

>TRBV19|NA|NA|TRBJ1-1
CASITWGGRGPNTEAFF
TGTGCCAGTATCACCTGGGGGGGGCGCGGACCGAACACTGAAGCTTTCTTT
>TRBV9|few|NA|TRBJ2-3
CASSVGGGGTDTQYF
TGTGCCAGCAGCGTAGGGGGCGGTGGCACAGATACGCAGTATTTT
>TRBV7-2|NA|TRBD2|TRBJ2-1
CASSSRLAGDSSYNEQFF
TGTGCCAGCAGCTCTCGACTAGCGGGGGATAGTTCCTACAATGAGCAGTTCTTC
>TRBV9|NA|NA|TRBJ2-7
CASRQAGGQQAIKGKEQYF
TGTGCCAGCAGGCAAGCCGGGGGGCAACAAGCTATCAAAGGAAAGGAGCAGTACTTC
>TRBV18|NA|NA|TRBJ1-1
CASSPGWNTEAFF
TGTGCCAGCTCACCGGGCTGGAACACTGAAGCTTTCTTT
>TRBV5-4|NA|TRBD1|TRBJ2-1
CASNRQGKENEQFF
TGTGCCAGCAACAGACAGGGGAAGGAAAATGAGCAGTTCTTC
>TRBV5-6|NA|NA|TRBJ1-2
CASSQIDRGYTF
TGTGCCAGCAGCCAAATTGACAGGGGCTACACCTTC
>TRBV5-1|NA|NA|TRBJ2-1
CASSLDAGSPGDEQFF
TGCGCCAGCAGCTTGGATGCGGGTTCACCAGGCGATGAGCAGTTCTTC
>TRBV18|NA|TRBD2|TRBJ2-7
CASSRLAEDEQYF
TGTGCCAGCTCCCGACTAGCAGAGGACGAGCAGTACTTC
>TRBV24-1|NA|NA|TRBJ2-1
CATPGQQYNEQFF
TGTGCCACCCCAGGACAGCAGTACAATGAGCAGTTCTTC
>TRBV6-6|NA|TRBD1|TRBJ1-6
CASSYGQGYNSPLHF
TGTGCCAGCAGTTATGGACAGGGATATAATTCACCCCTCCACTTT
>TRBV6-5|NA|TRBD1|TRBJ1-3
CASTSQGTGNTIYF
TGTGCCAGCACCTCACAGGGGACTGGAAACACCATATATTTT
>TRBV2|NA|TRBD1|TRBJ1-5
CASARTGNNQPQHF
TGTGCCAGCGCCAGGACAGGGAACAATCAGCCCCAGCATTTT
>TRBV11-3|NA|NA|TRBJ1-6
CASSGDSNSPLHF
TGTGCCAGCAGCGGCGACAGTAATTCACCCCTCCACTTT
>TRBV18|NA|TRBD2|TRBJ2-2
CASSPLGGDTGELFF
TGTGCCAGCTCACCACTCGGGGGGGACACCGGGGAGCTGTTTTTT
>TRBV27|NA|TRBD1|TRBJ2-7
CASSGRAGTGHYEQYF
TGTGCCAGCAGTGGAAGAGCCGGGACAGGGCACTACGAGCAGTACTTC
>TRBV2|NA|NA|TRBJ1-2
CARGQDYGYTF
TGTGCCAGGGGCCAAGACTATGGCTACACCTTC
>TRBV7-8|NA|TRBD2|TRBJ2-7
CASSLGGGTLEQYF
TGTGCCAGCAGCTTAGGGGGGGGGACCTTGGAGCAGTACTTC
>TRBV5-1|NA|TRBD1|TRBJ1-2
CASSLTGTGIGYTF
TGCGCCAGCAGCTTGACCGGGACAGGGATCGGCTACACCTTC
>TRBV5-5|NA|TRBD1|TRBJ1-4
CASSHDRGIEKLFF
TGTGCCAGCAGCCACGACAGGGGAATTGAAAAACTGTTTTTT
>TRBV2|NA|NA|TRBJ1-5
CASTQGINQPQHF
TGTGCCAGCACGCAGGGGATCAATCAGCCCCAGCATTTT
>TRBV6-6|NA|NA|TRBJ2-6
CASSYTDRPAVLTF
TGTGCCAGCAGTTACACCGACAGGCCCGCCGTCCTGACTTTC
>TRBV7-9|NA|TRBD2|TRBJ2-1
CASSLGGGRGGQKNEQFF
TGTGCCAGCAGCTTGGGCGGGGGGCGGGGGGGCCAGAAGAATGAGCAGTTCTTC
>TRBV19|NA|NA|TRBJ1-5
CASSIHRYGQPQHF
TGTGCCAGTAGTATCCACAGGTATGGTCAGCCCCAGCATTTT
>TRBV11-3|NA|NA|TRBJ2-1
CASSLEQGGNNEQFF
TGTGCCAGCAGCTTAGAGCAGGGGGGAAACAATGAGCAGTTCTTC
>TRBV6-6|NA|NA|TRBJ2-7
CASSYSWADYEQYF
TGTGCCAGCAGTTACTCCTGGGCAGACTACGAGCAGTACTTC
>TRBV7-9|NA|NA|TRBJ1-5
CASSLRGGSNQPQHF
TGTGCCAGCAGTCTGAGGGGGGGTAGCAATCAGCCCCAGCATTTT
>TRBV7-2|NA|NA|TRBJ1-1
CASSLGPASTEAFF
TGTGCCAGCAGCTTAGGGCCAGCTAGCACTGAAGCTTTCTTT
>TRBV9|once|NA|TRBJ2-7
CASSPGQGKTYEQYF
TGTGCCAGCAGCCCCGGCCAGGGGAAGACATACGAGCAGTACTTC
>TRBV24-1|NA|NA|TRBJ2-5
CATSGEGAQETQYF
TGTGCCACCAGTGGGGAAGGGGCCCAAGAGACCCAGTACTTC
>TRBV2|NA|TRBD2|TRBJ2-2
CASSSAGTSGGSANTGELFF
TGTGCCAGCAGCTCCGCCGGGACTAGCGGGGGGTCCGCGAACACCGGGGAGCTGTTTTTT
>TRBV28|NA|TRBD1|TRBJ2-7
CASSYRGLGSYEQYF
TGTGCCAGCAGCTACAGGGGATTAGGGTCCTACGAGCAGTACTTC
>TRBV7-9|NA|TRBD1|TRBJ1-4
CASSFRDRAGEKLFF
TGTGCCAGCAGCTTTAGGGACAGGGCTGGTGAAAAACTGTTTTTT
>TRBV6-5|NA|NA|TRBJ1-1
CASRILRDTEAFF
TGTGCCAGCAGGATCCTCAGGGACACTGAAGCTTTCTTT
>TRBV3-1/TRBV3-2|NA|TRBD1|TRBJ1-3
CASSPGTAGNTIYF
TGTGCCAGCAGCCCCGGGACAGCTGGAAACACCATATATTTT
>TRBV5-1|NA|NA|TRBJ2-1
CASSLSGRPSSYNEQFF
TGCGCCAGCAGCTTGTCTGGGAGGCCTAGCTCCTACAATGAGCAGTTCTTC
>TRBV2|NA|TRBD1|TRBJ1-5
CASSDLGTVGNQPQHF
TGTGCCAGCAGTGACTTAGGGACAGTTGGCAATCAGCCCCAGCATTTT
>TRBV18|NA|TRBD1|TRBJ1-2
CASSPRGVEGAMAGYTF
TGTGCCAGCTCACCCCGGGGAGTGGAGGGGGCTATGGCTGGCTACACCTTC
>TRBV28|NA|NA|TRBJ1-6
CASRGSGDMGSPLHF
TGTGCCAGCAGAGGGTCAGGGGATATGGGTTCACCCCTCCACTTT
>TRBV19|NA|NA|TRBJ1-5
CATQLGGEFNQPQHF
TGTGCCACTCAGTTGGGAGGAGAGTTCAATCAGCCCCAGCATTTT
>TRBV4-3|NA|TRBD1|TRBJ2-7
CASSQDLHGTGGYEQYF
TGCGCCAGCAGCCAAGATCTCCACGGGACAGGGGGGTACGAGCAGTACTTC
>TRBV11-2|NA|NA|TRBJ2-6
CASSLLSGANVLTF
TGTGCCAGCAGCTTACTCTCTGGGGCCAACGTCCTGACTTTC
>TRBV25-1|NA|NA|TRBJ2-1
CASSLGNEQFF
TGTGCCAGCAGTCTAGGCAATGAGCAGTTCTTC
>TRBV12-3/TRBV12-4|once|NA|TRBJ2-1
CASSFGNEQFF
TGTGCCAGCAGTTTCGGTAATGAGCAGTTCTTC